Shown below are 17 T cell receptor beta chains from a single sample sequenced in a study of Ad26.COV2.S vaccination and SARS-CoV-2 variants. Treatment meaning: some 19 received Ad26.COV2.S at low or high dose, single or two shots; a few received placebo; per-sample allocation not given. The samples were gathered on day 63 after the first injection of vaccine or placebo. The method was immunoSEQ multiplex PCR; TCRdb's version includes in-frame clones alone and lacks a portion of them. The repertoire holds around 420,000 clones, with around 87% as singletons. The specimen was peripheral blood, collected in a trial of Ad26.COV2.S vaccine versus placebo. The origin of the receptors is a person between 18 and 65 years old who received the Ad26.COV2.S COVID-19 vaccine or a placebo.

The gene calls are TRBV5-1 and TRBJ1-4; 8 positions agree with TRBD1. The CDR3 sequence is 15 residues long. CDR1 SGHRS and CDR2 YFSETQ come from the germline V gene. V dropped 2 bases and J dropped 6; count of bases not matched to a gene: 6. The CDR3 sequence is CASSFDRGGDEKLFF. CDR3 nucleotides: TGCGCCAGCAGCTTTGACAGGGGAGGGGATGAAAAACTGTTTTTT. The full variable domain, with the rest looked up from reference TRBV5-1 and TRBJ1-4, is KAGVTQTPRYLIKTRGQQVTLSCSPISGHRSVSWYQQTPGQGLQFLFEYFSETQRNKGNFPGRFSGRQFSNSRSEMNVSTLELGDSALYLCASSFDRGGDEKLFFGSGTQLSVL.

V gene TRBV10-2 combines with J gene TRBJ2-1; D is undetermined. The V end lost 3 bases, the J end lost 9 bases, and 9 bases lay between the germline ends. Germline loops: CDR1 WSHSY, CDR2 SAAADI. CDR3 length: 12 amino acids. The CDR3 nucleotides read TGCGCCAGCAGTGATGGGTGGTCTGAGCAGTTCTTC. It is translated as CASSDGWSEQFF.

The chain carries TRBV6-5 and TRBJ1-4; TRBD1 matches 8 bases. The germline V gene has CDR1 MNHEY and CDR2 SVGAGI. Losses at the gene ends were 4 bases for V and 0 bases for J; bases not matched to a gene: 1. There are 15 residues in the CDR3. CDR3 nucleotides: TGTGCCAGCAGTTCGGGACAGGCAACTAATGAAAAACTGTTTTTT. Amino acid sequence: CASSSGQATNEKLFF.

The V gene is TRBV28, the J gene TRBJ1-2; the D is unclear. This CDR3 is built from 14 residues. The germline V and J ends were trimmed by 3 bases and 0 bases, with 8 bases remaining between them. The germline V gene encodes CDR1 MDHEN and CDR2 SYDVKM. CDR3 sequence reads: CASSFYAANYGYTF. In DNA, the CDR3 is TGTGCCAGCAGTTTTTACGCGGCTAACTATGGCTACACCTTC.

The chain joins TRBV4-1 to TRBJ1-1; tentatively, D is TRBD1 (5 bases). This CDR3 has 15 residues. Germline CDR1 and CDR2: MGHRA and YSYEKL. With 1 base removed from V and 4 bases from J, the gap between germline ends came to 13 bases. The CDR3 spells CASSQGTGIATEAFF. DNA of the CDR3: TGCGCCAGCAGCCAAGGAACAGGTATCGCCACTGAAGCTTTCTTT.

This sequence joins TRBV12-3 or TRBV12-4 and TRBJ1-1; D not resolved. V was trimmed by 6 bases and J by 1 base, leaving 3 bases between them. This CDR3 has 11 residues. The CDR3 coding sequence is TGTGCCAGCAGCCCGAACACTGAAGCTTTCTTT. Its protein product is CASSPNTEAFF.

This chain uses TRBV5-1 with TRBJ2-7; D unclear. The CDR3 extends over 11 amino acids. Germline V gene sequence: CDR1 SGHRS, CDR2 YFSETQ. V was clipped by 5 bases and J by 4 bases, with 7 bases between them. CDR3 residues: CASRTAYEQYF. The CDR3 bases are TGCGCCAGCAGAACAGCTTACGAGCAGTACTTC.

The V gene is TRBV12-3 or TRBV12-4, the J gene TRBJ1-2; D is possibly TRBD1 (6 bases). Trimming removed 5 bases at V and 5 bases at J, with 9 bases between. The CDR3 is made up of 12 amino acids. The CDR3 nucleotides are TGTGCCAGCAGTCTCGGACAGTATGGCTACACCTTC. Residues: CASSLGQYGYTF.

Written as DNA, the CDR3 is TGTGCCAGCAGCCCCGGGACTGTCACCTACGAGCAGTACTTC. This codes for CASSPGTVTYEQYF. This chain links TRBV7-2 with TRBJ2-7; possibly TRBD2 for D (6 bases). There are 14 residues in the CDR3. Germline lookup yields CDR1 SGHTA and CDR2 FQGNSA. Deletions cut 5 bases from V and 2 bases from J, with 13 bases between.

The chain couples TRBV29-1 to TRBJ2-1; possibly TRBD1 for D (6 bases). This CDR3 is built from 14 residues. Germline V gene lookup returns CDR1 SQVTM and CDR2 ANQGSEA. Trimming stripped 4 bases from V and 1 base from J, with 11 bases between. The CDR3 region has the DNA TGCAGCGTTGCTTTCCAGGGGTCCTACAATGAGCAGTTCTTC. It codes for CSVAFQGSYNEQFF.

V gene TRBV5-6 combines with J gene TRBJ2-2; possible D gene TRBD1, 5 bases. The CDR3 contains 14 residues. Germline V gives CDR1 SGHDT, CDR2 YYEEEE. Deletions cut 0 bases from V and 6 bases from J, with 9 bases between. In nucleotides, the CDR3 is TGTGCCAGCAGCTTGGGGCAGGGCCCCGGGGAGCTGTTTTTT. This translates into CASSLGQGPGELFF. The full variable domain, with the rest looked up from reference TRBV5-6 and TRBJ2-2, is DAGVTQSPTHLIKTRGQQVTLRCSPKSGHDTVSWYQQALGQGPQFIFQYYEEEERQRGNFPDRFSGHQFPNYSSELNVNALLLGDSALYLCASSLGQGPGELFFGEGSRLTVL.

This rearrangement joins TRBV11-2 to TRBJ2-5, with 12 bases that match TRBD2. The CDR3 is 16 amino acids. J lost 5 bases, V lost 1 base, and 5 bases had no gene match. CDR1 is SGHAT, CDR2 FQNNGV, per germline. CDR3 bases: TGTGCCAGCAGCTTAGTCCTAGCGGGGGGGCTGGAGACCCAGTACTTC. Translation: CASSLVLAGGLETQYF. Drawing the rest from reference TRBV11-2 and TRBJ2-5, the complete variable domain is EAGVAQSPRYKIIEKRQSVAFWCNPISGHATLYWYQQILGQGPKLLIQFQNNGVVDDSQLPKDRFSAERLKGVDSTLKIQPAKLEDSAVYLCASSLVLAGGLETQYFGPGTRLLVL.

The chain has TRBV25-1 and TRBJ1-2, with 7 bases identical to TRBD1. This CDR3 has 15 amino acids. Unmatched junction bases numbered 10, after V lost 4 bases and J lost 5 bases. Germline assignment: CDR1 MGHDK and CDR2 SYGVNS. The CDR3 region is CASSAMDRLGYGYTF. The CDR3 nucleotides read TGTGCCAGCAGTGCTATGGACAGGTTAGGGTATGGCTACACCTTC.

The chain uses TRBV4-2 and TRBJ2-3, with D tentatively TRBD1 (5 bases). Germline values: CDR1 LGHNA, CDR2 YNFKEQ. Between the trimmed V and J ends, which lost 1 base and 0 bases, there was a span of 17 bases. This CDR3 comprises 18 residues. The chain's CDR3 is CASSQGIVGRDSTDTQYF. CDR3 coding DNA: TGTGCCAGCAGCCAAGGTATTGTAGGCAGGGATAGCACAGATACGCAGTATTTT.

The chain employs TRBV18 and TRBJ2-3, with TRBD2 matching over 9 bases. V trimming: 3 bases; J trimming: 2 bases; junction bases outside the gene matches: 6. This CDR3 is built from 16 residues. Germline V gives CDR1 KGHSH, CDR2 LQKENI. In nucleotides, the CDR3 is TGTGCCAGCTCACCGGAGCTAGCGGGGAACACAGATACGCAGTATTTT. Translation gives CASSPELAGNTDTQYF.

This rearrangement joins TRBV7-9 to TRBJ2-2; TRBD2 aligns across 10 bases. This CDR3 is built from 16 residues. Trimming cost V 5 bases and J 2 bases; bases outside gene matches: 5. Looked up from germline, CDR1 is SEHNR and CDR2 is FQNEAQ (reference sequence). The CDR3 DNA reads TGTGCCAGCAGCACCGGACTAGCGGAAAACACCGGGGAGCTGTTTTTT. It codes for CASSTGLAENTGELFF.

J is TRBJ2-7 and V is TRBV5-4; D may correspond to TRBD1 or TRBD2 (5 bases each). The CDR3 spans 15 residues. The germline V and J ends were trimmed by 0 bases and 0 bases, with 10 bases remaining between them. Per germline, CDR1 SGHNT and CDR2 YYREEE (reference sequence). The CDR3 loop reads CASSLAGQASYEQYF. Here the CDR3 DNA reads TGTGCCAGCAGCTTGGCGGGGCAGGCCTCCTACGAGCAGTACTTC. Looking up the rest from reference TRBV5-4 and TRBJ2-7 gives the full variable domain: ETGVTQSPTHLIKTRGQQVTLRCSSQSGHNTVSWYQQALGQGPQFIFQYYREEENGRGNFPPRFSGLQFPNYSSELNVNALELDDSALYLCASSLAGQASYEQYFGPGTRLTVT.